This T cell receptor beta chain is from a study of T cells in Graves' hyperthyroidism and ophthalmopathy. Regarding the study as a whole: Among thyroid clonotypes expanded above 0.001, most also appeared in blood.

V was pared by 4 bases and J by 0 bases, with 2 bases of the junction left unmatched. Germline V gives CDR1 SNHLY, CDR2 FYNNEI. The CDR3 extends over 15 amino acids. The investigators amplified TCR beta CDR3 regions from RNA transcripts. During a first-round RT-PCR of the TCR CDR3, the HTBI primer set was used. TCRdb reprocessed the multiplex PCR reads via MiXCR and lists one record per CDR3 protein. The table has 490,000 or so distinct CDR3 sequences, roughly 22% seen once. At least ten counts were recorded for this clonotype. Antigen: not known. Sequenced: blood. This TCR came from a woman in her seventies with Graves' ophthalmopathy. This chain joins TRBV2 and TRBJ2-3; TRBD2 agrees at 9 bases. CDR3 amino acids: CASSALAGSTDTQYF. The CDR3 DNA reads TGTGCCAGCAGTGCACTAGCGGGTAGCACAGATACGCAGTATTTT.